A selection of T cell receptor beta chains follows, all from one sample in a study of cytomegalovirus exposure and HLA in healthy donors. Some clones are missing from TCRdb's copy, which holds only in-frame ones; the method was immunoSEQ multiplex PCR. The sample yields under 200,000 clones, 85% seen once. Source material: PBMCs. The source of these receptors is a woman between 45 and 65 years old in good health and CMV-seronegative. Both conserved end residues are part of each CDR3. The order of the fields is clone size, J gene, V gene, D gene, CDR3 protein, CDR3 DNA. D genes are given only for firm matches. Clone size is shown for a subset of rows, as once, few, many or a class of expanded clone.

>.|TRBJ2-6|TRBV30|.
CAWPIESISGANVLTF
TGTGCCTGGCCGATAGAGAGTATCTCTGGGGCCAACGTCCTGACTTTC
>.|TRBJ2-3|TRBV9|TRBD2
CASSVGGLAGRGDTQYF
TGTGCCAGCAGCGTTGGGGGGCTAGCGGGGAGGGGAGATACGCAGTATTTT
>.|TRBJ2-1|TRBV20-1|.
CSAPILSEQFF
TGCAGTGCTCCTATTTTGAGTGAGCAGTTCTTC
>few|TRBJ2-2|TRBV10-2|.
CASSRVPGNTGELFF
TGCGCCAGCAGTCGTGTCCCGGGAAACACCGGGGAGCTGTTTTTT
>.|TRBJ2-1|TRBV7-9|TRBD2
CASSPKTDGGGIYNEQFF
TGTGCCAGCAGCCCGAAAACGGACGGCGGGGGGATCTACAATGAGCAGTTCTTC
>.|TRBJ2-6|TRBV29-1|.
CSVATVSGANVLTF
TGCAGCGTTGCCACAGTCTCCGGGGCCAACGTCCTGACTTTC
>.|TRBJ2-1|TRBV6-5|TRBD2
CASSRTSGSGEQFF
TGTGCCAGCAGTCGGACTAGCGGGAGTGGTGAGCAGTTCTTC
>.|TRBJ1-5|TRBV5-1|.
CASSFDGGGNQPQHF
TGCGCCAGCAGCTTCGATGGAGGGGGCAATCAGCCCCAGCATTTT
>.|TRBJ2-7|TRBV7-6|TRBD2
CASSSSGTSYEQYF
TGTGCCAGCAGTTCGTCCGGGACTAGCTACGAGCAGTACTTC
>few|TRBJ2-5|TRBV7-8|.
CASSLLATAIQETQYF
TGTGCCAGCAGCTTACTTGCGACTGCTATACAAGAGACCCAGTACTTC
>.|TRBJ2-7|TRBV2|.
CASSFSYEQYF
TGTGCCAGCAGCTTCTCCTACGAGCAGTACTTC
>.|TRBJ2-7|TRBV6-1|.
CASSERRTYEQYF
TGTGCCAGCAGTGAAAGGCGGACCTACGAGCAGTACTTC
>once|TRBJ2-7|TRBV5-1|TRBD2
CASRTSTSGQYF
TGCGCCAGCAGGACTAGCACCTCGGGGCAGTACTTC
>.|TRBJ1-5|TRBV5-1|.
CASRLFSNQPQHF
TGCGCCAGCAGATTATTTAGCAATCAGCCCCAGCATTTT
>.|TRBJ2-5|TRBV14|TRBD1
CASSQGTGAQETQYF
TGTGCCAGCAGCCAAGGGACAGGAGCCCAAGAGACCCAGTACTTC
>.|TRBJ2-5|TRBV7-2|.
CASSPGRGVPQETQYF
TGTGCCAGCAGCCCCGGGAGAGGGGTCCCCCAAGAGACCCAGTACTTC